This T cell receptor beta chain was observed in a study of blood T cell repertoires in COVID-19 (dated by TCRdb to the early 2020s). In terms of the full investigation: The collaborator samples originated in the United States, Italy and Spain and spanned the acute and convalescent phases of COVID-19. The material from the prospective study consisted of cDNA or gDNA derived from T cells, B-cell-depleted T cells, or PBMCs. The samples were drawn from two sources: the first 160 participants of the ongoing ImmuneRACE study, and over 1,000 subjects contributed by 6 global collaborators. Where available, HLA class I and class II types were taken from metadata supplied by the sample provider and were not determined by assay-based typing. Subjects who had been exposed to COVID-19, were actively infected with it, or had recovered from it provided the deeply sampled blood TCRbeta repertoires that made up the dataset. The sample metadata nearly always contained a de-identified subject ID, COVID-19 status, age in years and sex. The repertoires were released in a freely available public database intended as a resource for research on the immune response to SARS-CoV-2. The investigation overall reported the following: The quantity of clinical and demographic metadata differed by source and by participant and was supplied without curation.

TCRbeta CDR3 regions were amplified from genomic DNA by means of the immunoSEQ Assay, a bias-controlled multiplex PCR. The published analysis was carried out like this. The number of nucleated cells in each sample was estimated from the amplification of reference gene primers within the assay. Sequence reads were collapsed and filtered to measure the absolute abundance of every unique TCRbeta CDR3 rearrangement. For each sample, productive Simpson clonality was calculated by taking the square root of Simpson's diversity index across productive rearrangements. TCRdb took over this immuneACCESS table, retaining in-frame rearrangements with V and J assigned. Such tables are incomplete; in checked studies, under half of the missing clones stem from an unresolved V gene, and the remainder is unexplained. For V, J and clone size, that table is used; D and trimming come from the DNA. Across this sample there are around 170,000 clones, with nearly 80% seen only once. Approximately 15% of the sample is held by the ten biggest clonotypes.

V is reduced by 7 bases and J by 0 bases, leaving a spacing of 13 bases between them. The CDR3 measures 15 amino acids from cysteine to phenylalanine. The read is trimmed to its CDR3 DNA, 45 bases read in frame from base 1. CDR1 and CDR2, looked up from the germline V gene (reference sequence), are LGHDT and YNNKEL. The collaborating institutions used their own protocols to collect whole blood in K2EDTA tubes. For TCRbeta analysis, collaborators shipped samples as frozen whole blood, isolated PBMCs, or DNA extracted from either of those sample types. About this clone itself: The antigen this receptor binds is unknown. Base qualities are not provided; no much larger clone lies one nucleotide away.

The sequence links TRBV3-1 (or the pseudogene TRBV3-2) to TRBJ2-1, and possibly TRBD1, on 6 matching bases. The TCR was taken from an elderly woman with acute or convalescent COVID-19. The sequencing input was peripheral blood. Read as DNA, the sequence is TGTGCCAGCACCCTGGGGGCGGCCTCCTACAATGAGCAGTTCTTC. Its product reads: CASTLGAASYNEQFF.